A single T cell receptor beta chain is shown here with its context. The antigen is unknown. This specimen comes from a study of OX40 agonist ivuxolimab in advanced cancers. About the study: It was ivuxolimab, an agonistic anti-OX40 (CD134) antibody, that patients were treated with. At 0.01 to 10 mg/kg, ivuxolimab was administered intravenously to patients every 2 weeks. Enrolled patients in dose escalation had cancers that were hepatocellular carcinoma, melanoma, renal cell or head and neck cancer. Notes on the study in general: Among expanded peripheral T cells, antigen specificity went undetermined.

The germline gives CDR1 SGDLS, CDR2 YYNGEE. V gave up 2 bases and J gave up 2 bases, with 7 bases separating them. The CDR3 is made up of 13 amino acids. TCRdb's table, derived via immunoSEQ multiplex PCR, lists solely in-frame clones and lacks some. The sample gives some 110,000 clones, around nine tenths of which show up once; approximately 0.49% is in the top ten. Sequences were derived from CD4+ or CD8+ T cells sorted from blood, sampled in a trial of the OX40 agonist ivuxolimab. The TCR comes from an adult with an advanced solid tumor such as melanoma, head and neck, liver or kidney cancer. The rearrangement joins TRBV9 to TRBJ2-5; D not resolved. The CDR3 DNA reads as TGTGCCAGCAGCGTCAACCTGCAAGAGACCCAGTACTTC. Residues: CASSVNLQETQYF.